This T cell receptor beta chain derives from a study of T cell responses to AZD1222 COVID-19 vaccine (dated by TCRdb to the early 2020s). In the study overall: TCR sequencing was performed for about 240 trial participants, of whom 200 to 220 were given two doses of AZD1222 and approximately 26 were given two doses of MenACWY control vaccine. Trial participants were enrolled by age into subgroups of 18-55, 56-69 and 70-plus years, and approximately 150, 30 and 60 TCR-sequenced participants, respectively, were included in these subgroups.

There are 15 amino acids in the CDR3, from cysteine to phenylalanine inclusive. Only the CDR3 part of the read is kept: 45 bases, read in frame from the first base. V drops 7 bases and J drops 0 bases, leaving 12 bases in between. The germline V gene provides CDR1 SGHAT and CDR2 FQNNGV. The CDR3 regions of human TCRbeta chains were analyzed by immunosequencing. The published analysis was carried out like this. TCRs in the repertoires were compared against a reference library of SARS-CoV-2-specific TCRs that had been generated with the MIRA antigen-specificity platform. Breadth meant the fraction of unique TCRs that were SARS-CoV-2-associated, whereas depth meant the fraction of total T cells that were SARS-CoV-2-associated. Using the MIRA data, every spike-specific TCR was mapped to the spike region that the TCR reacted to and assigned to either a CD4 or a CD8 class. Log10-transformed breadth and depth values were compared by one-way ANOVA with Sidak's multiple comparisons tests. The clones in this table, taken by TCRdb from immuneACCESS, are in-frame only. Not every clone is retained; where verified, under half of the shortfall comes from an unresolved V gene, and the cause of the rest is unknown. V and J calls and clone size follow that table, whereas D and trimming were derived from the DNA. The sample table records around 84,000 clones; about 90% of these occur just once. The ten largest make up 6% to 8.5% of the sample.

Paper-wide results and their limitations: Epitopes outside the regions mutated in the B.1.351 and B.1.1.7 variants were reportedly recognized by nearly half of the unique spike-specific TCRs. After two AZD1222 doses, both the breadth and the depth of spike-specific TCRs were significantly higher than at day 0 and than in MenACWY recipients. The whole spike protein was spanned by vaccine-associated CD4 TCRs, and dominant responses were seen in regions 160-218 and 743-854. Conclusions about previously exposed vaccinees are limited because only a handful of AZD1222 recipients were SARS-CoV-2 seropositive at baseline. No day 14 peak-response samples were available, so repertoires were characterized only after the peak T cell response. Participants were mostly white British and included more females than males, and it was suggested by the authors that clonal diversity may have been underestimated. In the small 56-69-year group, the increase in depth fell short of significance, most likely because of low power.

In the case of this clone: Its antigen remains unidentified. No quality values exist for individual bases; no much larger clone is one base distant.

The label giving this sample's time point can be read as: baseline before first vaccination. The treatment or condition label on this specimen signifies: meningococcal conjugate vaccine given as trial control. The vaccinee samples were drawn from two UK trials, COV001 and COV002, one of which was a single-blind randomized controlled phase 2/3 trial testing AZD1222 (ChAdOx1 nCoV-19) in healthy adults. Trial participant PBMC samples were collected at day 0 and day 28 after the second dose for TCRbeta chain sequencing. Sequencing used peripheral blood, obtained on day 0 of MenACWY control vaccination. This receptor was taken from an adult in good health. The sequence joins TRBV11-2 to TRBJ2-2; the D gene is perhaps TRBD1, on 5 matching bases. The CDR3 has the sequence CASTRTYSNTGELFF. The DNA sequence reads TGTGCCAGCACCCGGACATATTCGAACACCGGGGAGCTGTTTTTT.